The clone carrying this T cell receptor (beta chain) is classed as medium-sized. The entry originates in a study of graft-versus-host responses after intestinal transplantation. Looked up from germline, CDR1 is MNHEY and CDR2 is SVGAGI. J lost 1 base, V lost 5 bases, and 4 bases had no gene match. The CDR3 spans 15 residues. Assay used: immunoSEQ multiplex PCR; TCRdb lists only in-frame clones, some missing. The repertoire includes about 21,000 clones, approximately 60% of them detected once, and around 0.92% sits in the top ten. This receptor was taken from a human patient who received an intestinal transplant. The material was alloreactive CD4+ T cells from a mixed lymphocyte reaction culture, obtained before intestinal transplant. As to subset: CFSE-low proliferating T cells sorted from approximately six-day pre-transplant mixed lymphocyte reaction (GvH or HvG direction). This sequence joins TRBV6-5 and TRBJ1-5; TRBD1 matches 8 bases. The CDR3 DNA is TGTGCCAGCAGTCGGGACAGGTGGAGCAATCAGCCCCAGCATTTT. The encoded protein is CASSRDRWSNQPQHF.